These 2 T cell receptor beta chains share one sample of origin, sequenced in a study of T-cell reconstitution after alpha-beta-depleted transplantation in children. Preparation of the TCRbeta library involved a method that used unique molecular identifiers. TCRdb reprocessed the PCR reads with MiXCR, giving one entry per CDR3 protein. Among 580,000 or so distinct CDR3 sequences listed, 20% to 25% were seen once. Sequences were derived from PBMCs, mostly from graft donor cells, sampled 360 days after TCRalphabeta/CD19-depleted stem cell transplant. Every receptor here comes from a boy under two years old who had a stem cell transplant for acute myeloid leukemia, so the T cells may come from the graft donor.

Only a few counts were recorded for this clonotype. The chain uses TRBV30 and TRBJ2-2, with TRBD2 identical over 11 bases. This CDR3 is 16 amino acids long. After removal of 4 bases from V and 2 bases from J, the junction contained 6 bases not matched to a gene. Germline CDR1 GTSNPN, CDR2 SVGIG (reference sequence). The CDR3 region has the DNA TGTGCCTGGAAATTGGGACTAGCGGTTAACACCGGGGAGCTGTTTTTT. Translating it yields CAWKLGLAVNTGELFF.

This clonotype was seen a handful of times. The chain combines TRBV4-3 with TRBJ2-7; D gene uncertain. The CDR3 runs 17 residues. Germline loops: CDR1 LGHNA, CDR2 YSLEER. Trimming removed 0 bases from V and 4 bases from J, with 19 bases in between. In DNA form, the CDR3 reads TGCGCCAGCAGCCAAGATCTCCCCGGGCCCGACGGTTACGAGCAGTACTTC. Its translation: CASSQDLPGPDGYEQYF.